The rows below give T cell receptor beta chains drawn from one sample of a study of CD4 T cells in relation to SARS-CoV-2 and coronaviruses. Assay used: immunoSEQ multiplex PCR; TCRdb lists only in-frame clones, some missing. This table has 25,000 to 30,000 clones, about 80% appearing once. These receptors are not linked to any known antigen. The sequenced material came from CD4+ T cells from PBMCs, cultured in vitro. Every receptor here comes from a human donor in good health. CDR3s include the opening cysteine and the closing phenylalanine or tryptophan. Fields, in order: CDR3 protein, CDR3 DNA, D gene, clone size, J gene, V gene. D genes are given only for firm matches. Only some rows state a clone size, as once, few, many or a class for expanded clones.

CASSTTPGQGAWEQYF | TGTGCCAGCAGCACGACACCGGGACAGGGGGCGTGGGAGCAGTACTTC | NA | NA | TRBJ2-7 | TRBV21-1
CASSFHRGGTDTQYF | TGTGCCAGCAGTTTCCATCGAGGCGGCACAGATACGCAGTATTTT | NA | NA | TRBJ2-3 | TRBV6-2/TRBV6-3
CASSVAGTYNEQFF | TGTGCCAGCAGTGTAGCCGGGACTTACAATGAGCAGTTCTTC | NA | once | TRBJ2-1 | TRBV6-1
CASTPGSETYEQYF | TGTGCCAGCACCCCCGGGTCAGAGACCTACGAGCAGTACTTC | NA | NA | TRBJ2-7 | TRBV6-2/TRBV6-3
CASSPLSAGGGEQFF | TGCGCCAGCAGCCCCCTTTCGGCGGGAGGGGGTGAGCAGTTCTTC | TRBD2 | NA | TRBJ2-1 | TRBV4-3
CASSPRRASGANVLTF | TGTGCCAGCAGCCCGAGACGGGCATCTGGGGCCAACGTCCTGACTTTC | NA | NA | TRBJ2-6 | TRBV7-2
CASTPGQGFWTNEKLFF | TGTGCCAGCACCCCGGGACAGGGATTTTGGACTAATGAAAAACTGTTTTTT | TRBD1 | NA | TRBJ1-4 | TRBV7-2
CASSIGYNSPLHF | TGTGCCAGTAGTATAGGGTATAATTCACCCCTCCACTTT | NA | NA | TRBJ1-6 | TRBV19
CASSRDRNSYEQYF | TGTGCCAGTAGCCGGGACAGGAACTCCTACGAGCAGTACTTC | TRBD1 | few | TRBJ2-7 | TRBV19
CASSELTAYQETQYF | TGTGCCAGCAGTGAGCTGACGGCGTACCAAGAGACCCAGTACTTC | NA | NA | TRBJ2-5 | TRBV25-1
CASSAARRGAGAKKYF | TGTGCCAGCAGCGCCGCCCGCCGGGGAGCGGGAGCGAAGAAGTACTTC | TRBD2 | NA | TRBJ2-7 | TRBV9
CASSSQGRQGGYTF | TGTGCCAGTAGTTCCCAAGGGAGACAGGGCGGCTACACCTTC | TRBD1 | few | TRBJ1-2 | TRBV19
CASSPPRTGGEQYF | TGTGCCAGCTCACCACCGAGGACCGGGGGCGAGCAGTACTTC | NA | NA | TRBJ2-7 | TRBV18
CASSLGSGDSSYNEQFF | TGTGCCAGCAGCTTAGGTAGCGGGGATAGCTCCTACAATGAGCAGTTCTTC | TRBD2 | NA | TRBJ2-1 | TRBV11-2
CASNDKGWGTDTQYF | TGTGCCAGCAATGATAAGGGGTGGGGCACAGATACGCAGTATTTT | NA | once | TRBJ2-3 | TRBV9
CASTPLAGLRETQYF | TGTGCCAGCACCCCGTTAGCGGGGCTTCGAGAGACCCAGTACTTC | TRBD2 | NA | TRBJ2-5 | TRBV5-5
CASSPRTGTGYTF | TGCGCCAGCAGCCCTAGGACAGGTACCGGCTACACCTTC | TRBD1 | NA | TRBJ1-2 | TRBV4-1
CAISDLAGGVYEQFF | TGTGCCATCAGTGACCTAGCGGGAGGGGTCTATGAGCAGTTCTTC | TRBD2 | NA | TRBJ2-1 | TRBV10-3
CASSLGGSQETQYF | TGTGCCAGCAGCTTAGGGGGTAGCCAAGAGACCCAGTACTTC | NA | few | TRBJ2-5 | TRBV7-2
CASSPTASEAFF | TGTGCCAGCAGCCCCACAGCATCTGAAGCTTTCTTT | NA | NA | TRBJ1-1 | TRBV6-7
CASNQGRVGEKLFF | TGTGCCAGTAACCAGGGAAGAGTTGGTGAAAAACTGTTTTTT | NA | NA | TRBJ1-4 | TRBV19
CAISGGQGGANVLTF | TGTGCCATCAGTGGGGGACAGGGAGGGGCCAACGTCCTGACTTTC | TRBD1 | once | TRBJ2-6 | TRBV10-3